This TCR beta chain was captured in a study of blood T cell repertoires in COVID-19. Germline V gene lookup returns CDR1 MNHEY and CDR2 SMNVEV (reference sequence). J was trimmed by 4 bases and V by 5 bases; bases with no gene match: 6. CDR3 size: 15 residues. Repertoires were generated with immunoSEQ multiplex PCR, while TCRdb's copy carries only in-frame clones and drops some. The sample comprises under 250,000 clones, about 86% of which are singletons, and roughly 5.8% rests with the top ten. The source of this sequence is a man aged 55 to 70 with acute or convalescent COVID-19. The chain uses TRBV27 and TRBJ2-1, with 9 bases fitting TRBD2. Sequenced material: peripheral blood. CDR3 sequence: CASSPGLAKYNEQFF. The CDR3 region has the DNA TGTGCCAGCAGTCCCGGACTAGCGAAATACAATGAGCAGTTCTTC.